This T cell receptor beta chain stems from a study of blood T cell repertoires in COVID-19 (TCRdb year 2020). For the wider study: Samples from collaborators originated in the United States, Italy and Spain and spanned both the acute and convalescent phases of COVID-19. The prospective study material was composed of cDNA or gDNA derived from T cells, B-cell-depleted T cells, or PBMCs. A de-identified subject ID, COVID-19 status, age in years and sex were almost always included in the sample metadata. Samples came from the ongoing ImmuneRACE study (first 160 participants) plus 1,254 subjects from 6 global collaborators. A freely available public database, intended as a resource for researchers studying the immune response to SARS-CoV-2, is where the repertoires were released. The dataset comprised deeply sampled blood TCRbeta repertoires from subjects exposed to, actively infected with, or recovered from COVID-19. HLA class I and class II types, where available, came from metadata supplied by the sample provider rather than from assay-based typing.

Sequences MDHEN (CDR1) and SYDVKM (CDR2) are obtained from the germline V gene. The trim is 6 bases for V and 4 bases for J, with a gap of 16 bases between the germline ends. The CDR3, cysteine through phenylalanine, is 14 amino acids long. Only the CDR3 part of the read is kept: 42 bases, read in frame from the first base. Notes on this clone: Its antigen has not been determined. Base qualities are not at hand, and no much larger clone is one base apart.

One collaborating source in Seattle enrolled patients while the patients were actively infected and followed the patients over time throughout the course of disease. Whole blood was collected in K2EDTA tubes by collaborating institutions according to the institutions' own protocols. For TCRbeta analysis, collaborators shipped samples in one of three forms: frozen whole blood, isolated PBMCs, or DNA extracted from either of those sample types. The immunoSEQ Assay, a bias-controlled multiplex PCR, was used to amplify TCRbeta CDR3 regions from genomic DNA. Processing in the source paper ran as follows. The number of nucleated cells in each sample was estimated by amplification of reference gene primers within the assay. To quantify the absolute abundance of each unique TCRbeta CDR3 rearrangement, sequence reads were collapsed and filtered. For each sample, productive Simpson clonality was calculated as the square root of Simpson's diversity index over productive rearrangements. The immuneACCESS repertoire file appears here via TCRdb, limited to in-frame rearrangements. These files lack a portion of the clones; in checked studies, under half of the deficit traces to unresolved V genes, and the cause of the others is not known. The V and J calls and the clone size are those of that table, but D and trimming were determined from the DNA. The sample includes some 59,000 clones, with over 60% observed a single time. Approximately 21% of the sample rests with the top ten.

The full study reports these points: The amount of clinical and demographic metadata varied by source and participant and was provided uncurated.

Sequenced material: peripheral blood. The sequence came from a man under 40 with COVID-19, enrolled during active disease. The chain couples TRBV28 to TRBJ2-7; matching of 5 bases hints at TRBD1 as the D gene. The encoded CDR3 is CASSGQGVWYEQYF. The DNA sequence is TGTGCCAGCAGCGGGCAGGGCGTCTGGTACGAGCAGTACTTC.